This T cell receptor beta chain was profiled in a study of CD8+ T cells in alopecia areata. Study-level findings and limits: Normal-skin resident alphabeta T cells also appear among scalp sample sequences.

The sequencing template was cDNA reverse transcribed from extracted RNA. Assay used: immunoSEQ multiplex PCR; TCRdb lists only in-frame clones, some missing. The repertoire includes around 120,000 clones, 47% of them detected once, and roughly a tenth sits in the top ten. This CDR3 region has 16 residues. Trimming cost V 3 bases and J 5 bases, with 18 bases left between them. The germline gives CDR1 MRHNA, CDR2 SNTAGT. This clone was observed a handful of times. The antigen is not known. The gene calls are TRBV6-4 and TRBJ2-3; possibly TRBD2 for D (5 bases). Sequenced input: NKG2D-low CD8+ T cells sorted from blood. The clonotype originates from a human donor with alopecia areata. The CDR3: CASSDGMDGGKDTQYF. CDR3 nucleotides: TGTGCCAGCAGTGATGGTATGGACGGAGGAAAAGATACGCAGTATTTT.